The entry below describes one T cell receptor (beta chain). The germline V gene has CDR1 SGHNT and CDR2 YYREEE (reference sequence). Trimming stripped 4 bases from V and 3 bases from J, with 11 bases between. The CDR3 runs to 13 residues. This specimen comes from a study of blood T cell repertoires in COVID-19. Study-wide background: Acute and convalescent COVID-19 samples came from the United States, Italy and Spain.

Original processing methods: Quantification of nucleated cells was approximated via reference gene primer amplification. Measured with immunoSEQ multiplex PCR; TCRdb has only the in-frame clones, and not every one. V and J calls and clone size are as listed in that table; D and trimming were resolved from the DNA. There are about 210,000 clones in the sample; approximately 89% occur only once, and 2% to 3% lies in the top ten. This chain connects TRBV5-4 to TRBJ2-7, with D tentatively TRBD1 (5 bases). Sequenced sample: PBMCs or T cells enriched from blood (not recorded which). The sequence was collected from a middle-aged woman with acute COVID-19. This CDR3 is CASSPDQGYEQYF. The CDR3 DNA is TGTGCCAGCAGCCCGGATCAGGGCTACGAGCAGTACTTC.